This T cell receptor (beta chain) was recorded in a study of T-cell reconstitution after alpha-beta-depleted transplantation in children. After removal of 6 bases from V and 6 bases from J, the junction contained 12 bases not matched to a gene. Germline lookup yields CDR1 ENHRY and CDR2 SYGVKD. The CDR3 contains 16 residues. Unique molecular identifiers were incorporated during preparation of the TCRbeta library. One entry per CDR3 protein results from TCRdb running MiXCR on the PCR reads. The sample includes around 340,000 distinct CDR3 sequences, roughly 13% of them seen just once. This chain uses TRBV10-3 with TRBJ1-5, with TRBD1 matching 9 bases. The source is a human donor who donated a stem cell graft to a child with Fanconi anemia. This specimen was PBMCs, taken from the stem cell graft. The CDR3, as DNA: TGTGCCATCAGCAACGCCGGGACAGGGTCTATTCAGCCCCAGCATTTT. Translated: CAISNAGTGSIQPQHF.